These T cell receptor beta chains were read from a single sample in a study of vaccination and CD4 T cells after COVID-19. Each CDR3 protein is one row after TCRdb ran MiXCR on the PCR reads. This table holds 21,000 or so distinct CDR3 sequences, 58% found once. Specimen: CD4+ T cells from blood, collected before SARS-CoV-2 vaccination. These receptors came from a human donor who had recovered from COVID-19. CDR3s include the opening cysteine and the closing phenylalanine or tryptophan. D genes are given only for firm matches. The size of a clone is reported for some rows only, either as once, few or many, or as a class for expanded clones.

D	V	size	J	CDR3	DNA
TRBD2	TRBV7-2	once	TRBJ2-1	CASSSTQRTRSNEQFF	TGTGCCAGCAGCTCCACCCAGCGGACTAGGAGCAATGAGCAGTTCTTC
.	TRBV7-2	.	TRBJ2-3	CASSLQGSGSGTQYF	TGTGCCAGCAGCTTACAGGGCTCAGGATCGGGTACGCAGTATTTT
TRBD2	TRBV6-1	.	TRBJ2-7	CASSETPGRVYEQYF	TGTGCCAGCAGTGAAACCCCAGGGAGGGTCTACGAGCAGTACTTC
.	TRBV30	.	TRBJ1-2	CACGSYGYTF	TGTGCCTGTGGGAGCTATGGCTACACCTTC
.	TRBV6-1	.	TRBJ2-7	CASTSIVSSYEQYF	TGTGCCAGCACCAGTATAGTGAGCTCCTACGAGCAGTACTTC
.	TRBV6-2/TRBV6-3	.	TRBJ2-5	CASSSQETQYF	TGTGCCAGCAGTTCACAAGAGACCCAGTACTTC
.	TRBV20-1	.	TRBJ2-6	CSARDWGTDGSGANVLTF	TGCAGTGCTAGAGATTGGGGGACGGATGGCTCTGGGGCCAACGTCCTGACTTTC
.	TRBV7-6	.	TRBJ1-6	CASSLREGVNSPLHF	TGTGCCAGCAGCTTGAGGGAGGGAGTTAATTCACCCCTCCACTTT
.	TRBV20-1	few	TRBJ2-1	CSAPNPGLAYNEQFF	TGCAGTGCCCCTAACCCGGGACTCGCCTACAATGAGCAGTTCTTC
TRBD1	TRBV19	.	TRBJ2-3	CASSIGQATFTDTQYF	TGTGCCAGTAGTATCGGACAGGCCACCTTCACAGATACGCAGTATTTT
.	TRBV4-1	.	TRBJ2-5	CASSQDQTYQETQYF	TGCGCCAGCAGCCAAGATCAAACGTACCAAGAGACCCAGTACTTC
.	TRBV6-5	.	TRBJ1-2	CASSYDPRTVYGYTF	TGTGCCAGCAGTTACGATCCCCGGACAGTCTATGGCTACACCTTC
.	TRBV15	.	TRBJ1-1	CATSMGYTEAFF	TGTGCCACCAGCATGGGTTACACTGAAGCTTTCTTT
.	TRBV27	few	TRBJ1-5	CASSLAVNNQPQHF	TGTGCCAGCAGTTTAGCAGTCAACAATCAGCCCCAGCATTTT
TRBD1	TRBV20-1	.	TRBJ1-2	CSASLGQGYGYTF	TGCAGTGCTAGCTTGGGACAGGGCTATGGCTACACCTTC
.	TRBV28	.	TRBJ2-7	CASSSVSGAYEQYF	TGTGCCAGCAGCTCCGTAAGCGGCGCCTACGAGCAGTACTTC
.	TRBV4-3	.	TRBJ2-2	CASSQDVVNTGELFF	TGCGCCAGCAGCCAAGATGTCGTCAACACCGGGGAGCTGTTTTTT
.	TRBV15	.	TRBJ1-4	CATSRDGSEKLFF	TGTGCCACCAGCAGAGATGGCTCCGAAAAACTGTTTTTT
.	TRBV6-4	few	TRBJ2-3	CASSPGRDTDTQYF	TGTGCCAGCAGCCCCGGACGGGACACAGATACGCAGTATTTT
.	TRBV27	.	TRBJ2-2	CASRQLQWQKHTGELFF	TGTGCCAGCAGACAACTTCAGTGGCAGAAGCACACCGGGGAGCTGTTTTTT
.	TRBV20-1	.	TRBJ2-1	CSAPGLSPPYNEQFF	TGCAGTGCTCCCGGACTATCTCCGCCCTACAATGAGCAGTTCTTC
TRBD1	TRBV7-2	few	TRBJ2-3	CASSLASMGQGVSDTQYF	TGTGCCAGCAGCTTAGCGTCTATGGGACAGGGGGTCTCAGATACGCAGTATTTT
.	TRBV7-2	.	TRBJ1-3	CASSLTRGNTIYF	TGTGCCAGCAGCTTGACCCGCGGAAACACCATATATTTT
.	TRBV27	once	TRBJ2-3	CASSSAGLPADTQYF	TGTGCCAGCAGTTCGGCTGGCCTCCCGGCAGATACGCAGTATTTT
TRBD2	TRBV6-5	.	TRBJ2-2	CASSYSTGLAGGGGELFF	TGTGCCAGCAGTTACTCGACTGGACTAGCGGGAGGTGGGGGGGAGCTGTTTTTT
TRBD2	TRBV6-1	.	TRBJ2-1	CASSTQLGTTNEQFF	TGTGCCAGCAGTACACAGCTCGGGACTACCAATGAGCAGTTCTTC
TRBD1	TRBV27	.	TRBJ1-6	CASSDLLGQVGSPLHF	TGTGCCAGCAGTGACCTATTAGGACAGGTCGGATCACCCCTCCACTTT
.	TRBV2	.	TRBJ1-5	CASKAGLGQPQHF	TGTGCCTCCAAGGCGGGGCTAGGTCAGCCCCAGCATTTT
.	TRBV11-2	.	TRBJ2-3	CASSLGLRTDTQYF	TGTGCCAGCAGCTTGGGCTTACGCACAGATACGCAGTATTTT
TRBD2	TRBV7-9	.	TRBJ2-3	CASSLEASGGTDTQYF	TGTGCCAGCAGCTTAGAGGCTAGCGGAGGCACAGATACGCAGTATTTT
.	TRBV28	.	TRBJ1-2	CASSLRDPHDGYTF	TGTGCCAGCAGTTTACGGGACCCCCACGATGGCTACACCTTC
.	TRBV10-3	once	TRBJ2-1	CAISPSAQTGEQFF	TGTGCCATCAGCCCAAGTGCCCAGACCGGTGAGCAGTTCTTC
TRBD2	TRBV27	few	TRBJ2-1	CASSLFGLADNEQFF	TGTGCCAGCAGTTTATTTGGACTAGCGGACAATGAGCAGTTCTTC
.	TRBV7-9	.	TRBJ2-1	CASSLGSSYEQFF	TGTGCCAGCAGCTTAGGGTCCAGCTATGAGCAGTTCTTC
TRBD1	TRBV5-4	.	TRBJ2-5	CASSSVTRTGSKTQYF	TGTGCCAGCAGTTCTGTGACCCGGACAGGGTCGAAGACCCAGTACTTC
TRBD1	TRBV20-1	.	TRBJ2-1	CSARPQGENWNEQFF	TGCAGTGCTAGACCGCAGGGGGAAAATTGGAATGAGCAGTTCTTC
TRBD1	TRBV7-9	.	TRBJ1-6	CASSTGTDSSYNSPLHF	TGTGCCAGCAGCACGGGGACAGACAGCTCCTATAATTCACCCCTCCACTTT
.	TRBV27	.	TRBJ1-1	CASSLTERLDTEAFF	TGTGCCAGCAGTTTGACAGAAAGATTGGACACTGAAGCTTTCTTT
TRBD2	TRBV20-1	.	TRBJ2-1	CSANREEEGYNEQFF	TGCAGTGCCAACCGGGAGGAAGAGGGGTACAATGAGCAGTTCTTC
.	TRBV27	few	TRBJ1-1	CASAMTGRTEAFF	TGTGCCAGCGCGATGACCGGGCGGACTGAAGCTTTCTTT
TRBD1	TRBV10-3	few	TRBJ2-7	CAIERDRGSYEQYF	TGTGCCATCGAGAGGGACAGGGGCTCCTACGAGCAGTACTTC
.	TRBV20-1	.	TRBJ1-5	CSARDQRRSNQPQHF	TGCAGTGCTAGAGATCAGCGAAGGAGCAATCAGCCCCAGCATTTT
.	TRBV30	.	TRBJ2-7	CAWSRPQGDSSYEQYF	TGTGCCTGGAGTCGTCCTCAAGGGGATAGCTCCTACGAGCAGTACTTC
TRBD1	TRBV6-1	.	TRBJ1-2	CASSESDQGAFGYTF	TGTGCCAGCAGTGAGAGCGATCAGGGGGCGTTTGGCTACACCTTC
TRBD1	TRBV20-1	.	TRBJ1-2	CSAMGGTAYGYTF	TGCAGTGCTATGGGCGGGACAGCTTATGGCTACACCTTC
.	TRBV19	.	TRBJ1-5	CASRSLDGLPQHF	TGTGCCAGTAGGTCGTTGGACGGGCTCCCCCAGCATTTT
.	TRBV19	few	TRBJ1-1	CASSIQGRSTEAFF	TGTGCCAGTAGTATACAGGGGCGGAGCACTGAAGCTTTCTTT
.	TRBV19	.	TRBJ1-5	CASLGGSNQPQHF	TGTGCCAGCCTCGGGGGCAGCAATCAGCCCCAGCATTTT
.	TRBV28	.	TRBJ2-2	CASRPRGAGELFF	TGTGCCAGCAGACCAAGGGGGGCCGGGGAGCTGTTTTTT
.	TRBV28	.	TRBJ1-2	CASNPGRLYGYTF	TGTGCCAGCAACCCAGGACGCCTCTATGGCTACACCTTC
TRBD1	TRBV28	few	TRBJ2-5	CASSGWDRVQETQYF	TGTGCCAGCAGTGGATGGGACAGGGTCCAAGAGACCCAGTACTTC
.	TRBV12-3/TRBV12-4	.	TRBJ1-6	CASRPGGNSPLHF	TGTGCCAGCAGACCTGGGGGGAATTCACCCCTCCACTTT
TRBD2	TRBV20-1	few	TRBJ2-7	CSAPDSGGILYEQYF	TGCAGTGCACCGGATAGCGGGGGGATACTCTACGAGCAGTACTTC
.	TRBV6-2/TRBV6-3	few	TRBJ1-2	CASSDRQPRGNYGYTF	TGTGCCAGCAGTGACCGTCAACCCAGGGGTAACTATGGCTACACCTTC
.	TRBV20-1	.	TRBJ2-1	CSARSRARQYYNEQFF	TGCAGTGCTAGATCACGGGCGAGACAGTACTACAATGAGCAGTTCTTC
.	TRBV7-8	.	TRBJ2-4	CASSPGRLLAKNIQYF	TGTGCCAGCAGCCCTGGCCGATTGCTAGCCAAAAACATTCAGTACTTC
.	TRBV20-1	.	TRBJ1-2	CSAKGQGDLTNYGYTF	TGCAGTGCTAAGGGTCAGGGCGATTTAACTAACTATGGCTACACCTTC
.	TRBV20-1	few	TRBJ1-2	CSAVGIYTF	TGCAGTGCTGTCGGAATCTACACCTTC
.	TRBV18	.	TRBJ1-6	CASSQGAGGSPLHF	TGTGCCAGCTCACAGGGTGCTGGGGGTTCACCCCTCCACTTT
.	TRBV11-3	.	TRBJ2-3	CASSGRTDTQYF	TGTGCCAGCAGCGGGAGGACAGATACGCAGTATTTT